These 9 T cell receptor beta chains share one sample of origin, sequenced in a study of blood T cell repertoires in COVID-19. Assay used: immunoSEQ multiplex PCR; TCRdb lists only in-frame clones, some missing. The sample carries more than 200,000 clones, about nine tenths recorded once. The sequencing sample was made of peripheral blood. Every receptor here comes from a man between 65 and 85 years old with acute or convalescent COVID-19.

The V call is TRBV7-6, the J call TRBJ2-3; 9 bases align to TRBD1. Germline CDR1 is SGHVS and CDR2 is FNYEAQ. The CDR3 length is 17 residues. The junction had 11 bases not matched to a gene; V was cut back by 2 bases and J by 5 bases. The CDR3 bases are TGTGCCAGCAGCTTATACACGGGACAGGGCCAAGGAGATACGCAGTATTTT. Protein product: CASSLYTGQGQGDTQYF.

This chain connects TRBV7-3 to TRBJ2-1, with TRBD1 matching 11 bases. The CDR3 consists of 16 residues. Germline V lookup: CDR1 SGHTA, CDR2 FQGTGA. Trimming took 5 bases from V and 7 from J; bases not matched to a gene: 10. The CDR3: CASSPTGQGVGNEQFF. CDR3 bases: TGTGCCAGCAGCCCGACGGGACAGGGGGTTGGGAATGAGCAGTTCTTC.

The J gene is TRBJ1-4, the V gene TRBV5-6; D is unclear. The ends were cut back, 2 bases at V and 3 bases at J, with 8 bases in the middle. The CDR3 is made up of 14 amino acids. Germline V lookup: CDR1 SGHDT, CDR2 YYEEEE. This chain's CDR3 is CASSFRVSNEKLFF. The CDR3 nucleotides read TGTGCCAGCAGCTTTAGAGTATCTAATGAAAAACTGTTTTTT.

This clone was seen once. The chain joins TRBV2 to TRBJ2-1, with a tentative D call TRBD2 (6 bases). This CDR3 has 14 amino acids. Trimming left V 4 bases short and J 8 bases short, with 15 bases between. The germline gives CDR1 SNHLY, CDR2 FYNNEI. In DNA form, the CDR3 reads TGTGCCAGCAGTGGAGGCCCAGCGGGCTATGAGCAGTTCTTC. Translation: CASSGGPAGYEQFF.

This chain uses TRBV5-1 with TRBJ1-4; 7 bases agree with TRBD1. CDR1 SGHRS and CDR2 YFSETQ come from the germline V gene. The CDR3 totals 17 residues. J lost 4 bases, V lost 0 bases, and 9 bases had no gene match. The CDR3 spells CASSLAEGAGVNEKLFF. The DNA of the CDR3 is TGCGCCAGCAGCTTGGCCGAGGGGGCAGGGGTTAATGAAAAACTGTTTTTT.

The chain combines TRBV5-1 with TRBJ1-3; D is perhaps TRBD1 (5 bases). V lost 2 bases and J 0 bases, leaving 12 bases between the germline ends. The CDR3 consists of 16 residues. Germline CDR1 and CDR2: SGHRS and YFSETQ. CDR3 region: CASSLGHTTSGNTIYF. The CDR3, as DNA: TGCGCCAGCAGCTTAGGACACACAACCTCTGGAAACACCATATATTTT.

J is TRBJ2-3 and V is TRBV7-2, with a tentative D call TRBD2 (6 bases). Germline V CDR1 and CDR2: SGHTA, FQGNSA. The CDR3 is made up of 14 amino acids. V lost 1 base, J lost 6 bases, and 11 bases lay in between. In DNA, the CDR3 is TGTGCCAGCAGCTTAGACGGGAGCTACGATACGCAGTATTTT. This encodes CASSLDGSYDTQYF. The full variable domain, completed using reference TRBV7-2 and TRBJ2-3, is GAGVSQSPSNKVTEKGKDVELRCDPISGHTALYWYRQSLGQGLEFLIYFQGNSAPDKSGLPSDRFSAERTGGSVSTLTIQRTQQEDSAVYLCASSLDGSYDTQYFGPGTRLTVL.

V is TRBV7-3 and J is TRBJ2-5, with 10 nucleotides matching TRBD2. After removal of 8 bases from V and 5 bases from J, the junction contained 8 bases not matched to a gene. The CDR3 is made up of 14 amino acids. Germline CDR1 and CDR2: SGHTA and FQGTGA. CDR3 protein: CASGLTSGSETQYF. Written as DNA, the CDR3 is TGTGCCAGCGGATTGACTAGCGGGTCGGAGACCCAGTACTTC. The whole variable domain, filled in from reference TRBV7-3 and TRBJ2-5, reads GAGVSQTPSNKVTEKGKYVELRCDPISGHTALYWYRQSLGQGPEFLIYFQGTGAADDSGLPNDRFFAVRPEGSVSTLKIQRTERGDSAVYLCASGLTSGSETQYFGPGTRLLVL.

The gene calls are TRBV7-2 and TRBJ2-3, with 7 positions matching TRBD2. There are 16 residues in the CDR3. Germline V CDR1 and CDR2: SGHTA, FQGNSA. V shed 1 base and J 3 bases; nucleotides not matched to a gene: 7. The CDR3 sequence is CASSLGGGSRTDTQYF. DNA of the CDR3: TGTGCCAGCAGCTTAGGGGGCGGGAGTCGTACAGATACGCAGTATTTT.